Each of the 14 T cell receptor beta chains below was sequenced from the same sample in a study of brain T cells in children with intractable seizures. Profiled with immunoSEQ multiplex PCR; TCRdb holds only in-frame clones, not every one. The table shows 300,000 to 400,000 clones, with about 93% occurring only once. As to time point: blood from clinic visit 5 months post-surgery; TSC patient then seizure free. Source: peripheral blood, taken less than 6 months after surgery. The receptors shown here come from a boy under two years old with tuberous sclerosis and intractable seizures.

The chain is built from TRBV13 and TRBJ2-3, with D possibly being TRBD2 (5 bases). CDR3 size: 17 residues. In germline, CDR1 is PRHDT, CDR2 FYEKMQ (reference sequence). The germline V and J ends were trimmed by 5 bases and 0 bases, with 18 bases remaining between them. DNA of the CDR3: TGTGCCAGCAGCCCGACCCGGACTGGTGCTAGCACAGATACGCAGTATTTT. This translates into CASSPTRTGASTDTQYF.

The genes are TRBV7-9 and TRBJ1-1, with 7 bases aligning to TRBD1. The V segment lost 0 bases and the J segment 7 bases; nucleotides outside the gene matches: 5. Germline loops: CDR1 SEHNR, CDR2 FQNEAQ (reference sequence). The CDR3 consists of 14 residues. CDR3 nucleotide sequence: TGTGCCAGCAGCTTAGCGACAGGGACCATTGAAGCTTTCTTT. It yields the protein CASSLATGTIEAFF.

The chain links TRBV5-5 to TRBJ2-2; tentatively, D is TRBD2 (6 bases). The CDR3 covers 16 residues. CDR1 and CDR2 (germline): SGHKS, YYEKEE (reference sequence). Between the trimmed V and J ends, which lost 0 bases and 1 base, there was a span of 10 bases. The CDR3 coding sequence is TGTGCCAGCAGCTTGGTAGCGGCGCTGAACACCGGGGAGCTGTTTTTT. It encodes CASSLVAALNTGELFF.

The table lists this clone with a count of one. This rearrangement joins TRBV27 to TRBJ2-2; the D is unclear. Germline V gene sequence: CDR1 MNHEY, CDR2 SMNVEV (reference sequence). The CDR3 is made up of 14 amino acids. Trimming took off 2 bases at V and 2 bases at J, with 6 bases between the two ends. CDR3 DNA: TGTGCCAGCAGTTTAATAGGAAACACCGGGGAGCTGTTTTTT. Its translation: CASSLIGNTGELFF.

This sequence joins TRBV2 and TRBJ2-2; 9 bases align to TRBD1. The CDR3 sequence is 16 residues long. Germline V gene sequence: CDR1 SNHLY, CDR2 FYNNEI. The trim removed 5 bases at V and 0 bases at J, leaving 4 bases unmatched. In DNA, the CDR3 is TGTGCCAGCAGTTGGGACAGGGTGCCGAACACCGGGGAGCTGTTTTTT. Encoded protein: CASSWDRVPNTGELFF.

The chain recombines TRBV7-9 with TRBJ2-7, with D possibly matching TRBD1 (6 bases). The CDR3 is 16 residues long. The V and J ends lost 5 bases and 3 bases respectively, with 20 bases between them. The V gene's germline CDR1 is SEHNR and CDR2 FQNEAQ (reference sequence). The CDR3 loop reads CASSPDQQGEYYEQYF. CDR3 nucleotides: TGTGCCAGCAGCCCCGACCAACAGGGAGAGTACTACGAGCAGTACTTC.

The rearrangement uses TRBV27 and TRBJ1-5; tentative D call: TRBD1 (6 bases). In germline, CDR1 is MNHEY, CDR2 SMNVEV (reference sequence). The CDR3 has 15 residues. V lost 3 bases and J lost 3, with 12 bases in between. For the CDR3, the DNA is TGTGCCAGCAGTTTTTCAGGGGACCTCAATCAGCCCCAGCATTTT. It encodes CASSFSGDLNQPQHF.

The chain joins TRBV7-8 to TRBJ1-6, with 8 positions matching TRBD1. CDR1 is SGHVS, CDR2 FQNEAQ, per germline. The CDR3 length is 16 residues. The ends lost 3 bases at V and 6 bases at J; junction bases unmatched: 7. Here the CDR3 DNA reads TGTGCCAGCAGCTTTTTACAGGGGGATGGTAATTCACCCCTCCACTTT. Translating gives CASSFLQGDGNSPLHF.

The chain joins TRBV2 to TRBJ2-1; D possibly corresponds to TRBD2 (5 bases). Germline V lookup: CDR1 SNHLY, CDR2 FYNNEI. The CDR3 loop spans 15 amino acids. V lost 7 bases and J lost 5, with 18 bases in between. CDR3: CASNKVDSRNNEQFF. The CDR3, as DNA: TGTGCCAGCAACAAGGTGGACTCCCGCAACAATGAGCAGTTCTTC. Supplemented by reference TRBV2 and TRBJ2-1, the full variable domain reads EPEVTQTPSHQVTQMGQEVILRCVPISNHLYFYWYRQILGQKVEFLVSFYNNEISEKSEIFDDQFSVERPDGSNFTLKIRSTKLEDSAMYFCASNKVDSRNNEQFFGPGTRLTVL.

The J gene is TRBJ1-3, the V gene TRBV10-2; D gene uncertain. Germline V CDR1 and CDR2: WSHSY, SAAADI. The CDR3 loop spans 13 amino acids. Trimming removed 5 bases at V and 0 bases at J, with 5 bases between. In DNA, the CDR3 is TGCGCCAGCAGTCGTGGCTCTGGAAACACCATATATTTT. Translation gives CASSRGSGNTIYF.

This chain connects TRBV6-2 or TRBV6-3 to TRBJ1-2; unclear D gene. Between the trimmed V and J ends, which lost 0 bases and 2 bases, there was a span of 25 bases. Germline values: CDR1 MNHEY, CDR2 SVGEGT. This CDR3 has 20 amino acids. CDR3 region: CASSYSTGVEAVYPNYGYTF. The CDR3 DNA sequence: TGTGCCAGCAGTTACTCGACTGGAGTGGAGGCAGTCTACCCCAACTATGGCTACACCTTC.

CDR3 in DNA: TGTGCCTGGAGTGTCGGGCTCCCAAATAACTACGAGCAGTACTTC. It is translated as CAWSVGLPNNYEQYF. V usage is TRBV30 and J usage is TRBJ2-7; D call uncertain. CDR3 length: 15 amino acids. The V gene lost 0 bases and the J gene lost 3 bases, with 15 bases spanning the gap. CDR1 and CDR2 (germline): GTSNPN, SVGIG (reference sequence).

The chain links TRBV5-6 to TRBJ1-4; D is undetermined. V was trimmed by 0 bases and J by 10 bases, leaving 13 bases between them. Per germline, CDR1 SGHDT and CDR2 YYEEEE. The CDR3 runs 14 residues. This CDR3 is CASSLGQPRAKLFF. The CDR3 DNA follows: TGTGCCAGCAGCTTGGGGCAGCCCCGGGCAAAACTGTTTTTT.

V and J are TRBV27 and TRBJ2-1; 11 bases agree with TRBD2. Germline V gene lookup returns CDR1 MNHEY and CDR2 SMNVEV (reference sequence). The CDR3 has 15 residues. The trim removed 3 bases at V and 8 bases at J, leaving 6 bases unmatched. CDR3 sequence: CASSFLAGGSHEQFF. CDR3 coding DNA: TGTGCCAGCAGTTTCCTAGCGGGAGGCTCTCATGAGCAGTTCTTC.